This T cell receptor (beta chain) was recovered during a study of T-cell reconstitution after alpha-beta-depleted transplantation in children. The table lists this clonotype with a few counts. Unique molecular identifiers were built into the TCRbeta library. TCRdb re-called the PCR reads with MiXCR, one entry per CDR3 protein. Here the sample spans around 530,000 distinct CDR3 sequences, less than 35% being singletons. The germline gives CDR1 SGHTA, CDR2 FQGNSA. The CDR3 length is 14 residues. The V end was cut by 4 bases, the J end by 4 bases, with 13 bases between. This receptor was obtained from a human donor who donated a stem cell graft to a child with aplastic anemia. This specimen consisted of PBMCs from the stem cell graft donor, obtained from the stem cell graft. The chain uses TRBV7-2 and TRBJ1-2, with a possible D match to TRBD1 (5 bases). For the CDR3, the DNA is TGTGCCAGCAGCTATGACAGAGGCCCCTATGGCTACACCTTC. As protein: CASSYDRGPYGYTF.